Listed below are T cell receptor beta chains from one sample, sequenced in a study of human T cells and chemical hapten exposure. TCRdb re-derived calls from the RACE reads in MiXCR, one entry per CDR3 protein. This sample has about 30,000 distinct CDR3 sequences, with approximately 6% found just once. The sequencing used whole blood, collected in connection with sensitization to the hapten diphenylcyclopropenone (DPC). The source of these receptors is a man in his thirties or forties with alopecia areata. Some clones in this sample may be carry-over from other donors' samples. CDR3s include the opening cysteine and the closing phenylalanine or tryptophan. D genes are given only for firm matches.

v_call: TRBV4-1; d_call: .; j_call: TRBJ1-5; cdr3_aa: CASSPDSYSNQPQHF
v_call: TRBV20-1; d_call: .; j_call: TRBJ1-3; cdr3_aa: CSAGDRTSGNTIYF
v_call: TRBV10-3; d_call: .; j_call: TRBJ2-1; cdr3_aa: CAISVDRNNEQFF
v_call: TRBV29-1; d_call: .; j_call: TRBJ2-3; cdr3_aa: CSVRPHGADTQYF
v_call: TRBV6-5; d_call: .; j_call: TRBJ2-5; cdr3_aa: CASSYSGRPQETQYF
v_call: TRBV12-3/TRBV12-4; d_call: .; j_call: TRBJ1-6; cdr3_aa: CASRGDSYNSPLHF
v_call: TRBV20-1; d_call: .; j_call: TRBJ2-7; cdr3_aa: CSAAREFYYEQYF
v_call: TRBV6-4; d_call: TRBD2; j_call: TRBJ2-6; cdr3_aa: CASSPRSGGSGANVLTF
v_call: TRBV6-2/TRBV6-3; d_call: .; j_call: TRBJ2-3; cdr3_aa: CASSYSIRGAGPSTDTQYF
v_call: TRBV27; d_call: .; j_call: TRBJ1-2; cdr3_aa: CASRDNSYGGYTF
v_call: TRBV20-1; d_call: .; j_call: TRBJ2-7; cdr3_aa: CSARDPHRDASYEQYF
v_call: TRBV2; d_call: .; j_call: TRBJ2-3; cdr3_aa: CASSEQRGPTDTQYFGPEYF
v_call: TRBV29-1; d_call: .; j_call: TRBJ2-4; cdr3_aa: CSVEDGSIMGNIQYF
v_call: TRBV7-2; d_call: TRBD2; j_call: TRBJ2-1; cdr3_aa: CASSLLAASSYNEQFF
v_call: TRBV25-1; d_call: .; j_call: TRBJ2-5; cdr3_aa: CASSETETQYF
v_call: TRBV9; d_call: TRBD1; j_call: TRBJ1-4; cdr3_aa: CASSPRGVTNEKLFF
v_call: TRBV7-2; d_call: .; j_call: TRBJ2-1; cdr3_aa: CASSRYFSYNEQFF